A selection of T cell receptor beta chains follows, all from one sample in a study of CD8 T cells in Susac syndrome. One entry per CDR3 protein results from TCRdb running MiXCR on the immunoSEQ multiplex PCR reads. The table records about 180,000 distinct CDR3 sequences, roughly 94% of them present only once. The material sequenced was CD4+ T cells from PBMCs. Every receptor here comes from a human donor with Susac syndrome. Both conserved end residues are part of each CDR3. The D gene is left open where the match is weak. Expanded clones get a size class; other rows say once, few or many, or leave the size out.

>TRBD1|.|TRBJ2-2|TRBV3-1
TGTGCCAGCAGCGGAAAGGACAGGGGCGGGGAGCTGTTTTTT
CASSGKDRGGELFF
>.|.|TRBJ2-7|TRBV30
TGTGCCTGGAGAATAGTACCAGGGGCCGAGCAGTACTTC
CAWRIVPGAEQYF
>.|.|TRBJ2-3|TRBV3-1
TGTGCCAGCAGCCAAATAGTAGAAAGAGATACGCAGTATTTT
CASSQIVERDTQYF
>.|.|TRBJ2-3|TRBV7-9
TGTGCCAGCAGCTTAGGTGGCCCGGGCGCAGATACGCAGTATTTT
CASSLGGPGADTQYF
>TRBD1|.|TRBJ1-5|TRBV30
TGTGCCTACAGGGGATCGGGCAATCAGCCCCAGCATTTT
CAYRGSGNQPQHF
>TRBD2|once|TRBJ2-1|TRBV20-1
TGCAGTGCATTCCTAGCGGGGGGGCCCAATGAGCAGTTCTTC
CSAFLAGGPNEQFF
>.|.|TRBJ2-1|TRBV10-3
TGTGCCATCAGTGAGGTTCCCTGGGGAAGGGATTACAATGAGCAGTTCTTC
CAISEVPWGRDYNEQFF
>.|.|TRBJ1-3|TRBV9
TGTGCCAGCAGTACTGGACACAGCTCTGGAAACACCATATATTTT
CASSTGHSSGNTIYF
>.|.|TRBJ2-1|TRBV6-2/TRBV6-3
TGTGCCAGCAGTAAGGGTTGGAGTGAGCAGTTCTTC
CASSKGWSEQFF
>.|.|TRBJ1-5|TRBV12-3/TRBV12-4
TGTGCCAGCAGACCTATCGGGGGACAAGGCGAGCGCAATCAGCCCCAGCATTTT
CASRPIGGQGERNQPQHF
>.|once|TRBJ1-5|TRBV2
TGTGCCAGCGCAGGGTTCGCGGATCAGCCCCAGCATTTT
CASAGFADQPQHF